There are many counts of the clone carrying this TCR beta chain. Trimming left V 6 bases short and J 2 bases short, with 10 bases between. Germline V gene data show CDR1 as MNHEY and CDR2 as SVGEGT. This CDR3 has 13 residues. This entry belongs to a study of Graves' ophthalmopathy and Graves' hyperthyroidism. TCR beta CDR3 amplification used RNA transcripts. Amplification began with first-round RT-PCR using HTBI primers, then second-round multiplex PCR was performed. Each CDR3 protein is one row after TCRdb ran MiXCR on the multiplex PCR reads. The sample has a few hundred thousand distinct CDR3 sequences; roughly 17% are singletons.

The V gene is TRBV6-2 or TRBV6-3, the J gene TRBJ1-2; D is uncertain. Specimen: peripheral blood. This receptor was identified in an adult woman with stable Graves' hyperthyroidism. The CDR3 protein is CASSGRVNYGYTF. The CDR3 DNA is TGTGCCAGCAGCGGACGGGTGAACTATGGCTACACCTTC.